These 2 T cell receptor beta chains were all obtained from the same sample, sequenced in a study of blood T cell repertoires in COVID-19. Assay: immunoSEQ multiplex PCR; the TCRdb copy retains only in-frame clones and omits some. This sample carries approximately 180,000 clones, around four fifths of them seen once, and the ten largest clones take 5.5% to 8%. Sequencing input: peripheral blood. The source of these receptors is a woman aged 35 to 49 with COVID-19, enrolled during active disease.

This clone was counted only a few times. J is TRBJ2-3 and V is TRBV6-5; D unclear. This CDR3 is built from 13 residues. V was pared by 0 bases and J by 4 bases, with 5 bases between. In germline, CDR1 is MNHEY, CDR2 SVGAGI. The CDR3 nucleotides read TGTGCCAGCAGTTACTCGTTCTCAGATACGCAGTATTTT. It is translated as CASSYSFSDTQYF.

The chain recombines TRBV19 with TRBJ1-3; possibly TRBD1 for D (6 bases). The V and J ends lost 3 bases and 0 bases respectively, with 9 bases between them. The CDR3 is 15 residues long. Germline-derived CDR1 and CDR2 are LNHDA and SQIVND (reference sequence). CDR3 DNA: TGTGCCAGTAGTATTGTAGGGGGCTCTGGAAACACCATATATTTT. Translating it yields CASSIVGGSGNTIYF.